Below are 5 T cell receptor beta chains sequenced from a single sample in a study of blood T cell repertoires in COVID-19. TCRdb keeps only in-frame clones here, not all; method: immunoSEQ multiplex PCR. This table has roughly 380,000 clones, approximately 91% appearing once. The sample consisted of peripheral blood. Receptor source: a woman between 40 and 55 years old with COVID-19, enrolled during active disease.

The rearrangement links TRBV28 to TRBJ2-7; TRBD2 aligns across 11 bases. The J segment lost 5 bases and the V segment lost 0 bases, leaving 6 bases of the junction unmatched. CDR1 and CDR2 (germline): MDHEN, SYDVKM. The CDR3 extends over 16 amino acids. The CDR3 region has the DNA TGTGCCAGCAGTTTATGGCTAGCGGGAGGAGGCCACGAGCAGTACTTC. Residues: CASSLWLAGGGHEQYF.

The V gene is TRBV5-5, the J gene TRBJ1-5; the D gene is possibly TRBD1 (6 bases). The V gene's germline CDR1 is SGHKS and CDR2 YYEKEE (reference sequence). Trimming removed 3 bases from V and 2 bases from J, with 12 bases in between. This CDR3 region has 15 residues. The CDR3 DNA reads as TGTGCCAGCAGCTATAGAAGACAGGGCAATCAGCCCCAGCATTTT. It codes for CASSYRRQGNQPQHF.

About this clone: The sample has other DNA sequences that encode this CDR3 too. The V call is TRBV18, the J call TRBJ2-1; D is unclear. This CDR3 comprises 14 residues. CDR1 KGHSH and CDR2 LQKENI come from the germline V gene. V dropped 2 bases and J dropped 4 bases, with 9 bases sitting between them. The CDR3 region is CASSPTRSYNEQFF. The CDR3 DNA reads TGTGCCAGCTCACCAACTCGAAGTTACAATGAGCAGTTCTTC.

The rearrangement uses TRBV28 and TRBJ1-5, with D unresolved. The CDR3 has 13 amino acids. Germline V CDR1 and CDR2: MDHEN, SYDVKM. Trimming left V 6 bases short and J 9 bases short, with 15 bases between. DNA for the CDR3: TGTGCCAGCAGCCTCACAGAGTCTCGGCCCCAGCATTTT. Translating gives CASSLTESRPQHF.

The J gene is TRBJ1-4, the V gene TRBV28, with 10 bases matching TRBD1. CDR1 and CDR2 (germline): MDHEN, SYDVKM. The CDR3 totals 16 residues. The V and J ends lost 6 bases and 2 bases, in that order; junction bases with no gene match: 6. The CDR3 nucleotides read TGTGCCAGCAGCGCCGACAGGGGGCTTACTAATGAAAAACTGTTTTTT. Encoded protein: CASSADRGLTNEKLFF.